The 23 T cell receptor beta chains given below trace back to one sample, sequenced in a study of glioma-infiltrating T cells after dendritic cell vaccination. Generated by immunoSEQ multiplex PCR, the TCRdb table keeps only in-frame clones and is missing some. The table includes 55,000 to 75,000 clones, around 83% detected once. Specified time point: after dendritic cell vaccination, including at tumor progression/relapse. Sequences were derived from blood, sampled after dendritic cell vaccination. The origin of the receptors is a human donor with glioblastoma.

The chain combines TRBV19 with TRBJ1-2, with TRBD1 matching 7 bases. V shed 5 bases, J shed 4 bases, and the junction held 4 bases outside the gene matches. The CDR3 is made up of 13 amino acids. Germline CDR1 and CDR2: LNHDA and SQIVND (reference sequence). CDR3 nucleotides: TGTGCCAGTAGTCCGGACAGGATCTATGGCTACACCTTC. Protein product: CASSPDRIYGYTF.

V is TRBV6-5 and J is TRBJ1-5, with 7 positions matching TRBD1. The CDR3 sequence is 13 residues long. CDR1 is MNHEY and CDR2 is SVGAGI in the germline V gene. The V segment lost 6 bases and the J segment 7 bases; nucleotides outside the gene matches: 6. The CDR3 DNA reads as TGTGCCAGCAGGGCTACAGGGGTCCAGCCCCAGCATTTT. Translation gives CASRATGVQPQHF.

The V gene is TRBV11-3, the J gene TRBJ1-2, with TRBD1 identical over 7 bases. Germline V gene lookup returns CDR1 SGHNT and CDR2 YENEEA. The V gene end was trimmed by 5 bases and the J gene end by 5 bases; junction bases not matched to a gene: 8. The CDR3 loop spans 14 amino acids. CDR3 sequence (DNA): TGTGCCAGCAGCATCCAGGGGGAGCTTTATGGCTACACCTTC. Its protein is CASSIQGELYGYTF.

On this clone itself: This same CDR3 is encoded by further DNA sequences in the sample. The CDR3 sequence is CASTGTGNNEKLFF. The DNA of the CDR3 is TGCGCCAGTACCGGGACAGGGAATAATGAAAAACTGTTTTTT. The chain links TRBV5-1 to TRBJ1-4, with 9 bases matching TRBD1. Germline CDR1 reads SGHRS; CDR2 reads YFSETQ. The trim removed 8 bases at V and 4 bases at J, leaving 6 bases unmatched. This CDR3 is 14 amino acids long. Based on the CDR3 plus reference TRBV5-1 and TRBJ1-4, the full variable domain is KAGVTQTPRYLIKTRGQQVTLSCSPISGHRSVSWYQQTPGQGLQFLFEYFSETQRNKGNFPGRFSGRQFSNSRSEMNVSTLELGDSALYLCASTGTGNNEKLFFGSGTQLSVL.

The chain uses TRBV18 and TRBJ2-7; 11 nucleotides line up with TRBD2. The CDR3 loop spans 15 amino acids. V lost 2 bases and J lost 5; bases outside the gene matches: 5. Germline CDR1 KGHSH, CDR2 LQKENI. The CDR3 loop reads CASSPSLAGGNEQYF. The CDR3 region has the DNA TGTGCCAGCTCACCAAGTCTAGCGGGGGGAAACGAGCAGTACTTC. Full variable domain (missing parts from reference TRBV18 and TRBJ2-7): NAGVMQNPRHLVRRRGQEARLRCSPMKGHSHVYWYRQLPEEGLKFMVYLQKENIIDESGMPKERFSAEFPKEGPSILRIQQVVRGDSAAYFCASSPSLAGGNEQYFGPGTRLTVT.

The chain joins TRBV9 to TRBJ1-4; 8 nucleotides match TRBD1. Germline V gives CDR1 SGDLS, CDR2 YYNGEE. The CDR3 extends over 15 amino acids. With V trimmed by 0 bases and J by 8 bases, 6 bases remained unmatched. The CDR3 is CASSVEGTGLEKLFF. The CDR3, as DNA: TGTGCCAGCAGCGTAGAGGGGACAGGACTCGAAAAACTGTTTTTT.

This clone came up a few times. V is TRBV10-1 and J is TRBJ1-6, with D perhaps TRBD1 (6 bases). The CDR3 extends over 14 amino acids. V lost 3 bases to trimming and J lost 7 bases, with 10 bases between them. CDR1 WNHNN and CDR2 SYGVQD come from the germline V gene (reference sequence). The CDR3 bases are TGCGCCAGCAGTGAAGGGACACCGAATTCACCCCTCCACTTT. Residues: CASSEGTPNSPLHF.

The rearrangement links TRBV19 to TRBJ1-4; weak D call: TRBD1 (6 bases). The germline V gene encodes CDR1 LNHDA and CDR2 SQIVND (reference sequence). The V end lost 5 bases, the J end lost 5 bases, and 21 bases lay between the germline ends. This CDR3 spans 17 amino acids. CDR3 region: CASSENQGGFQNEKLFF. CDR3 sequence (DNA): TGTGCCAGTAGTGAAAATCAAGGGGGTTTTCAAAATGAAAAACTGTTTTTT.

This rearrangement joins TRBV4-1 to TRBJ1-1; a possible D gene is TRBD1 (6 bases). Between the trimmed V and J ends, which lost 4 bases and 1 base, there was a span of 22 bases. Germline loops: CDR1 MGHRA, CDR2 YSYEKL. CDR3 size: 18 residues. The CDR3 sequence: CASSLIAGGHLKNTEAFF. CDR3 in DNA: TGCGCCAGCAGCCTAATCGCCGGGGGGCACCTCAAGAACACTGAAGCTTTCTTT.

The chain employs TRBV5-4 and TRBJ2-3, with 7 bases identical to TRBD2. The germline gives CDR1 SGHNT, CDR2 YYREEE (reference sequence). The CDR3 has 15 amino acids. V gave up 4 bases and J gave up 3 bases; unmatched junction bases: 8. In DNA form, the CDR3 reads TGTGCCAGCAGCCTTAGCGGGTGGGGGACAGATACGCAGTATTTT. It is translated as CASSLSGWGTDTQYF.

This rearrangement joins TRBV18 to TRBJ1-2, with TRBD1 matching 7 bases. Germline V gene lookup returns CDR1 KGHSH and CDR2 LQKENI. V dropped 1 base and J dropped 3; count of bases not matched to a gene: 5. There are 15 residues in the CDR3. CDR3 nucleotides: TGTGCCAGCTCACCACGCGATACAGGGGACTATGGCTACACCTTC. It encodes CASSPRDTGDYGYTF.

This clone was counted between two and nine times. The CDR3 reads CAVPGVGTGELFF. The CDR3 DNA reads as TGTGCCGTACCGGGGGTTGGGACCGGGGAGCTGTTTTTT. The V gene is TRBV6-1, the J gene TRBJ2-2, with TRBD2 as a possible D gene (6 bases). The germline V and J ends were trimmed by 11 bases and 5 bases, with 15 bases remaining between them. This CDR3 spans 13 amino acids. Germline V gene lookup returns CDR1 MNHNS and CDR2 SASEGT.

The V gene is TRBV29-1, the J gene TRBJ2-7, with TRBD2 matching 7 bases. The CDR3 sequence is 14 residues long. Trimming at V came to 3 bases and at J to 0 bases, leaving 5 bases not matched to a gene. The germline gives CDR1 SQVTM, CDR2 ANQGSEA. For the CDR3, the DNA is TGCAGCGTTGAGGGGGGGGTGAACTCCTACGAGCAGTACTTC. Translating it yields CSVEGGVNSYEQYF.

A single count supports this clone. The rearrangement joins TRBV5-1 to TRBJ2-5; D ambiguous. The V end lost 2 bases, the J end lost 4 bases, and 3 bases lay between the germline ends. The CDR3 has 11 amino acids. The germline CDR1 and CDR2 sequences are SGHRS and YFSETQ. DNA of the CDR3: TGCGCCAGCAGCTTCTCAGAGACCCAGTACTTC. This codes for CASSFSETQYF.

The CDR3 reads CASSIRLAGLADTQYF. DNA for the CDR3: TGTGCCAGTAGTATTCGGCTAGCGGGGTTAGCAGATACGCAGTATTTT. The chain has TRBV19 and TRBJ2-3, with 9 bases identical to TRBD2. Trimming at V came to 3 bases and at J to 4 bases, leaving 8 bases not matched to a gene. CDR1 LNHDA and CDR2 SQIVND come from the germline V gene (reference sequence). The CDR3 is 16 residues long.

In its sample, this clone was seen once. This chain connects TRBV4-3 to TRBJ2-1, with D uncertain. V was clipped by 0 bases and J by 8 bases, with 14 bases between them. Germline CDR1 and CDR2: LGHNA and YSLEER. The CDR3 covers 15 residues. The chain's CDR3 is CASSQEFRSIDEQFF. The CDR3 DNA reads as TGCGCCAGCAGCCAAGAGTTTCGGAGCATCGATGAGCAGTTCTTC.

The rearrangement links TRBV6-1 to TRBJ2-7; TRBD1 matches at 7 bases. The CDR3 consists of 14 residues. Germline CDR1 is MNHNS and CDR2 is SASEGT. The J segment lost 4 bases and the V segment lost 5 bases, leaving 8 bases of the junction unmatched. The CDR3 protein is CASSTDRAGYEQYF. Written as DNA, the CDR3 is TGTGCCAGCAGTACAGACAGGGCCGGATACGAGCAGTACTTC.

The chain recombines TRBV5-6 with TRBJ1-1; 8 bases agree with TRBD1. V dropped 3 bases and J dropped 2; count of bases not matched to a gene: 6. The CDR3 loop spans 15 amino acids. Germline V lookup: CDR1 SGHDT, CDR2 YYEEEE. The CDR3 coding sequence is TGTGCCAGCAGCTCCTCGACAGGGGAAAACACTGAAGCTTTCTTT. This translates into CASSSSTGENTEAFF.

The J gene is TRBJ1-1, the V gene TRBV5-1; 7 bases match TRBD1. Unmatched junction bases numbered 8, after V lost 4 bases and J lost 8 bases. The germline V gene encodes CDR1 SGHRS and CDR2 YFSETQ. CDR3 length: 13 amino acids. Here the CDR3 reads CASSPTHRGEAFF. In DNA form, the CDR3 reads TGCGCCAGCAGCCCGACCCACAGGGGAGAAGCTTTCTTT.

This chain joins TRBV30 and TRBJ1-4; possibly TRBD1 for D (6 bases). The CDR3 totals 13 residues. The germline V gene has CDR1 GTSNPN and CDR2 SVGIG (reference sequence). V shed 0 bases and J shed 8 bases, with 10 bases lying between them. CDR3 region: CAWSVPGVEKLFF. DNA of the CDR3: TGTGCCTGGAGTGTACCAGGGGTCGAAAAACTGTTTTTT.

This clone has more than one count but fewer than ten. V and J are TRBV6-5 and TRBJ1-4, with 7 nucleotides matching TRBD1. This CDR3 contains 16 residues. Germline CDR1 is MNHEY and CDR2 is SVGAGI. With V trimmed by 0 bases and J by 3 bases, 4 bases remained unmatched. The CDR3 sequence is CASSYSGGQPNEKLFF. DNA for the CDR3: TGTGCCAGCAGTTACTCGGGGGGACAGCCTAATGAAAAACTGTTTTTT.

This rearrangement joins TRBV4-2 to TRBJ1-5; D is unclear. The V end lost 0 bases, the J end lost 0 bases, and 9 bases lay between the germline ends. The CDR3 covers 16 residues. Germline values: CDR1 LGHNA, CDR2 YNFKEQ. The CDR3, as DNA: TGTGCCAGCAGCCAAGATCTGTTAGTTAGCAATCAGCCCCAGCATTTT. This encodes CASSQDLLVSNQPQHF.

The chain's CDR3 is CASSYSLAGGELNEQFF. The CDR3 DNA follows: TGTGCCAGCAGTTACTCCTTAGCGGGGGGGGAACTCAATGAGCAGTTCTTC. The chain uses TRBV6-7 and TRBJ2-1, with TRBD2 matching 11 bases. TRBV6-7 is given ORF status, its function remaining uncertain. V gave up 0 bases and J gave up 6 bases; unmatched junction bases: 7. This CDR3 region has 17 residues.